A selection of T cell receptor beta chains follows, all from one sample in a study of human T cells and chemical hapten exposure. TCRdb fed the RACE reads into MiXCR, producing one record per CDR3 protein. The sample has about 100,000 distinct CDR3 sequences, 11% seen once. The sample was whole blood, taken in connection with sensitization to the hapten diphenylcyclopropenone (DPC). The source is a woman in her thirties or forties with alopecia areata. Some clones in this sample may be carry-over from other donors' samples. Each CDR3 is given with its conserved first and last residue. Each record gives: clone size, D gene, V gene, J gene, CDR3 protein, CDR3 DNA. The D gene is left open where the match is weak. The size entry is marked missing in some rows and otherwise reads once, few, many or a size class.

few	-	TRBV12-3/TRBV12-4	TRBJ2-5	CASSRGGPETQYF	TGTGCCAGCAGTCGAGGTGGGCCAGAGACCCAGTACTTC
few	-	TRBV6-5	TRBJ1-1	CASSTNTEAFF	TGTGCCAGCAGCACGAACACTGAAGCTTTCTTT
many	-	TRBV28	TRBJ2-3	CASSFGGFTDTQYF	TGTGCCAGCAGTTTTGGGGGGTTCACAGATACGCAGTATTTT
-	-	TRBV6-1	TRBJ2-3	CASKEGGITDTQYF	TGTGCCAGCAAGGAGGGAGGTATAACAGATACGCAGTATTTT
-	TRBD1	TRBV9	TRBJ1-1	CASSVGDKQGGAEAFF	TGTGCCAGCAGCGTAGGAGATAAACAGGGGGGCGCTGAAGCTTTCTTT
few	TRBD2	TRBV9	TRBJ2-1	CASSPRLAGGNEQFF	TGTGCCAGCAGTCCGAGACTAGCGGGAGGGAATGAGCAGTTCTTC
few	-	TRBV6-5	TRBJ2-3	CASSHSDRPSTDTQYF	TGTGCCAGCAGCCATTCTGACAGACCTAGCACAGATACGCAGTATTTT
many	TRBD1	TRBV7-2	TRBJ1-5	CASSPDRGNQPQHF	TGTGCCAGCAGCCCTGACAGGGGCAATCAGCCCCAGCATTTT
-	-	TRBV29-1	TRBJ1-1	CSVGTGKGPTYTEAFF	TGCAGCGTAGGTACAGGGAAGGGCCCGACGTACACTGAAGCTTTCTTT
many	TRBD2	TRBV4-1	TRBJ2-3	CASIGQAGGPGDTQYF	TGCGCCAGCATCGGCCAAGCGGGAGGGCCAGGAGATACGCAGTATTTT
many	TRBD1	TRBV7-9	TRBJ1-5	CASSSAGQGLQPQHF	TGTGCCAGCAGCTCCGCGGGACAGGGACTTCAGCCCCAGCATTTT
-	-	TRBV18	TRBJ1-5	CASSPLGGRDNQPQHF	TGTGCCAGCTCACCACTCGGGGGGCGCGATAATCAGCCCCAGCATTTT
-	TRBD2	TRBV4-1	TRBJ2-3	CASSQGPAGGPADTQYF	TGCGCCAGCAGCCAGGGGCCAGCGGGGGGGCCTGCAGATACGCAGTATTTT
many	TRBD2	TRBV7-8	TRBJ2-7	CASSLVLAGTNSYEQYF	TGTGCCAGCAGCTTAGTGCTAGCGGGAACGAACTCCTACGAGCAGTACTTC
few	-	TRBV30	TRBJ1-2	CAWSRGPPRGGYTF	TGTGCCTGGAGTAGGGGACCGCCCCGGGGTGGCTACACCTTC
many	-	TRBV7-3	TRBJ1-6	CASSLGRESPLHF	TGTGCCAGCAGCTTAGGTCGTGAGTCACCCCTCCACTTT
many	-	TRBV7-2	TRBJ1-6	CASSLSPSSYNSPLHF	TGTGCCAGCAGCTTAAGTCCGAGCTCCTATAATTCACCCCTCCACTTT
-	-	TRBV2	TRBJ2-2	CASSGTAGELFF	TGTGCCAGCAGTGGGACCGCCGGGGAGCTGTTTTTT
many	-	TRBV7-9	TRBJ1-3	CASSSLAGTQSGNTIYF	TGTGCCAGCAGCTCTCTCGCGGGCACCCAAAGTGGAAACACCATATATTTT
-	-	TRBV18	TRBJ1-6	CASSPGAGDNSPLHF	TGTGCCAGCTCACCGGGAGCAGGGGACAATTCACCCCTCCACTTT
-	-	TRBV7-3	TRBJ2-1	CASSFYNNEQFF	TGTGCCAGCAGCTTTTACAACAATGAGCAGTTCTTC
few	TRBD1	TRBV12-3/TRBV12-4	TRBJ2-7	CASSPRDRGREQYF	TGTGCCAGCAGTCCCCGGGACAGGGGGCGCGAGCAGTACTTC
-	-	TRBV28	TRBJ2-7	CASSLSWDITYEQYF	TGTGCCAGCAGTTTAAGTTGGGACATCACCTACGAGCAGTACTTC
few	-	TRBV9	TRBJ1-4	CASSEGYPEATNEKLFF	TGTGCCAGCAGCGAGGGATATCCAGAGGCAACTAATGAAAAACTGTTTTTT
few	-	TRBV10-1	TRBJ1-1	CATYREADTEAFF	TGCGCCACATACAGGGAAGCGGACACTGAAGCTTTCTTT
-	-	TRBV9	TRBJ2-1	CASSPPGDNEQFF	TGTGCCAGCAGCCCACCGGGCGACAATGAGCAGTTCTTC
-	TRBD1	TRBV6-5	TRBJ2-2	CASRTGANTGELFF	TGTGCCAGCAGAACAGGGGCTAACACCGGGGAGCTGTTTTTT
many	-	TRBV27	TRBJ1-1	CASSLSGVNTEAFF	TGTGCCAGCAGTTTATCAGGGGTGAACACTGAAGCTTTCTTT